Following are 24 T cell receptor beta chains from one sample sequenced in a study of blood T cell repertoires in COVID-19. The method was immunoSEQ multiplex PCR; TCRdb's version includes in-frame clones alone and lacks a portion of them. Counted here are around 320,000 clones, about nine tenths occurring once; the ten biggest clones make up over 8.5%. Sample: peripheral blood. The source of these receptors is a woman aged 25 to 39 with COVID-19, enrolled during active disease.

The V gene is TRBV3-1 (or the pseudogene TRBV3-2), the J gene TRBJ2-7; possible D gene TRBD1, 5 bases. The CDR3 loop spans 14 amino acids. V shed 1 base and J shed 2 bases, with 9 bases lying between them. Germline V gene data show CDR1 as LGHDT and CDR2 as YNNKEL (reference sequence). As DNA, the CDR3 is TGTGCCAGCAGCCAAGGACAGTTTCCCTACGAGCAGTACTTC. Protein sequence: CASSQGQFPYEQYF.

The chain couples TRBV2 to TRBJ2-2; maybe TRBD1 (5 bases). Germline V lookup: CDR1 SNHLY, CDR2 FYNNEI. The CDR3 has 12 residues. The V end was cut by 7 bases, the J end by 5 bases, with 8 bases between. The CDR3 nucleotides are TGTGCCAGCATTAGGGGTACCGGGGAGCTGTTTTTT. This encodes CASIRGTGELFF.

The V call is TRBV4-1, the J call TRBJ2-7; 9 bases are shared with TRBD1. The J segment lost 5 bases and the V segment lost 4 bases, leaving 3 bases of the junction unmatched. The CDR3 length is 13 residues. Germline V gives CDR1 MGHRA, CDR2 YSYEKL. Written as DNA, the CDR3 is TGCGCCAGCAGCCCGGGGACAGGGAACGAGCAGTACTTC. Translated: CASSPGTGNEQYF.

The rearrangement links TRBV7-8 to TRBJ2-1; 8 bases match TRBD2. Germline V gene sequence: CDR1 SGHVS, CDR2 FQNEAQ. The CDR3 runs 15 residues. With 3 bases clipped from V and 4 bases from J, the junction kept 5 bases outside the gene matches. CDR3 in amino acids: CASSLGGGLYNEQFF. CDR3 nucleotide sequence: TGTGCCAGCAGCTTGGGCGGGGGGTTGTACAATGAGCAGTTCTTC. The full variable domain, rest sourced from reference TRBV7-8 and TRBJ2-1, is GAGVSQSPRYKVAKRGQDVALRCDPISGHVSLFWYQQALGQGPEFLTYFQNEAQLDKSGLPSDRFFAERPEGSVSTLKIQRTQQEDSAVYLCASSLGGGLYNEQFFGPGTRLTVL.

The chain couples TRBV7-9 to TRBJ2-2, with 10 bases matching TRBD2. The CDR3 covers 15 residues. J gave up 7 bases and V 6 bases, and 8 bases lay outside the gene matches. Looked up from germline, CDR1 is SEHNR and CDR2 is FQNEAQ (reference sequence). The CDR3 spells CASRTPGTSVGELFF. For the CDR3, the DNA is TGTGCCAGCAGAACTCCCGGGACTAGCGTCGGGGAGCTGTTTTTT.

The chain joins TRBV6-5 to TRBJ2-7; the D gene is possibly TRBD1 (5 bases). This CDR3 has 15 amino acids. V was pared by 0 bases and J by 4 bases, with 13 bases between. Germline lookup yields CDR1 MNHEY and CDR2 SVGAGI. CDR3: CASSYSKFKGYEQYF. The CDR3 DNA is TGTGCCAGCAGTTACTCGAAGTTTAAGGGGTACGAGCAGTACTTC.

The chain recombines TRBV14 with TRBJ2-7; D unresolved. The CDR3 loop spans 12 amino acids. Germline V gene lookup returns CDR1 SGHDN and CDR2 FVKESK. V was clipped by 4 bases and J by 8 bases, with 12 bases between them. The CDR3 sequence is CASSLIRVKQYF. CDR3 sequence (DNA): TGTGCCAGCAGCCTAATACGGGTTAAGCAGTACTTC.

This chain joins TRBV4-1 and TRBJ2-5; TRBD2 matches 8 bases. The CDR3 runs to 18 residues. CDR1 and CDR2 from the germline V gene are MGHRA and YSYEKL. V trimming: 0 bases; J trimming: 9 bases; junction bases outside the gene matches: 18. The DNA for the CDR3 is TGCGCCAGCAGCCAAGATCTATCCCCGCGGGGGGACCCATGGGCCCAGTACTTC. Protein: CASSQDLSPRGDPWAQYF.

The chain links TRBV6-5 to TRBJ1-6; D remains ambiguous. The germline gives CDR1 MNHEY, CDR2 SVGAGI. There are 13 residues in the CDR3. The germline V and J ends were trimmed by 8 bases and 6 bases, with 11 bases remaining between them. CDR3 nucleotides: TGTGCCAGCGTGTCGGTTTTTAATTCACCCCTCCACTTT. Translation: CASVSVFNSPLHF.

J is TRBJ1-2 and V is TRBV19; D may be TRBD1 (5 bases). CDR1 is LNHDA, CDR2 SQIVND, per germline (reference sequence). Between the trimmed V and J ends, which lost 5 bases and 6 bases, there was a span of 22 bases. This CDR3 region has 16 residues. This CDR3 is CASSFRQHQTLDGYTF. CDR3 in DNA: TGTGCCAGTAGTTTCAGACAGCACCAAACCCTCGATGGCTACACCTTC.

This rearrangement joins TRBV4-1 to TRBJ1-1, with D maybe TRBD1 (5 bases). V gave up 4 bases and J gave up 10 bases, with 22 bases separating them. This CDR3 spans 15 amino acids. Germline CDR1 is MGHRA and CDR2 is YSYEKL. CDR3 residues: CASSPMESGVARAFF. CDR3 in DNA: TGCGCCAGCAGCCCAATGGAGTCGGGGGTCGCGAGAGCTTTCTTT.

The CDR3 region has the DNA TGTGCCAGCAGCTTGGACAGGGGAAGCAATTCACCCCTCCACTTT. Protein product: CASSLDRGSNSPLHF. The J gene is TRBJ1-6, the V gene TRBV7-8, with TRBD1 identical over 9 bases. CDR3 length: 15 amino acids. CDR1 is SGHVS, CDR2 FQNEAQ, per germline. Trimming removed 3 bases from V and 7 bases from J; junction bases left unmatched: 4.

The chain joins TRBV10-2 to TRBJ2-7; possibly TRBD1 for D (5 bases). The CDR3 sequence is 15 residues long. Between the trimmed V and J ends, which lost 0 bases and 0 bases, there was a span of 9 bases. Germline CDR1 WSHSY, CDR2 SAAADI. The CDR3 bases are TGCGCCAGCAGTGAGTCGACAGTGGCCTCCTACGAGCAGTACTTC. This codes for CASSESTVASYEQYF.

This chain joins TRBV2 and TRBJ1-1; TRBD1 matches at 9 bases. Trimming removed 7 bases from V and 1 base from J; junction bases left unmatched: 4. The germline V gene encodes CDR1 SNHLY and CDR2 FYNNEI. The CDR3 spans 14 residues. CDR3 loop: CASTSQGANTEAFF. CDR3 nucleotides: TGTGCCAGCACCTCACAGGGGGCGAACACTGAAGCTTTCTTT.

This chain connects TRBV27 to TRBJ2-5; D is unclear. Trimming pared 4 bases from V and 5 bases from J, leaving 11 bases between. CDR1 is MNHEY and CDR2 is SMNVEV in the germline V gene (reference sequence). The CDR3 contains 13 residues. CDR3 DNA: TGTGCCAGCAGTTCTAACCCGCGGGAGACCCAGTACTTC. This gives the protein CASSSNPRETQYF.

V and J are TRBV5-1 and TRBJ1-5; no firm D call. The CDR3 covers 13 residues. V lost 7 bases and J 3 bases, leaving 11 bases between the germline ends. Germline assignment: CDR1 SGHRS and CDR2 YFSETQ. The CDR3 protein is CASRGSFNQPQHF. CDR3 DNA: TGCGCCAGCCGAGGGTCCTTCAATCAGCCCCAGCATTTT.

J is TRBJ1-3 and V is TRBV4-2; D possibly corresponds to TRBD1 (5 bases). V dropped 1 base and J dropped 4 bases, with 11 bases sitting between them. In germline, CDR1 is LGHNA, CDR2 YNFKEQ. This CDR3 has 15 residues. The CDR3 here is CASSQVGQGGNTIYF. In DNA, the CDR3 is TGTGCCAGCAGCCAAGTGGGGCAAGGAGGAAACACCATATATTTT.

The chain recombines TRBV12-3 or TRBV12-4 with TRBJ1-4; D call uncertain. The V and J ends lost 5 bases and 8 bases respectively, with 6 bases between them. The CDR3 is made up of 11 amino acids. CDR3: CASSAHEKLFF. The CDR3, as DNA: TGTGCCAGCAGTGCACACGAAAAACTGTTTTTT.

This chain links TRBV9 with TRBJ1-1; maybe TRBD1 (6 bases). The CDR3 runs to 13 residues. V lost 4 bases to trimming and J lost 1 base, with 8 bases between them. Germline V gene sequence: CDR1 SGDLS, CDR2 YYNGEE. CDR3 sequence reads: CASSSGQNTEAFF. CDR3 DNA: TGTGCCAGCAGCTCGGGACAGAACACTGAAGCTTTCTTT.

The V gene is TRBV6-5, the J gene TRBJ1-2; 8 positions agree with TRBD1. Germline assignment: CDR1 MNHEY and CDR2 SVGAGI. The V and J ends lost 6 bases and 8 bases, in that order; junction bases with no gene match: 11. This CDR3 contains 14 residues. CDR3 DNA: TGTGCCAGCAGGACCGCCGGGACAGGATGGGGCTACACCTTC. It encodes CASRTAGTGWGYTF.

This clone was picked up one time. The chain uses TRBV14 and TRBJ2-1; tentatively, D is TRBD2 (5 bases). Trimming took 3 bases from V and 8 from J, leaving 20 bases between them. The CDR3 consists of 16 residues. Germline V gene sequence: CDR1 SGHDN, CDR2 FVKESK. Here the CDR3 reads CASSQGRWGEKDEQFF. In DNA form, the CDR3 reads TGTGCCAGCAGCCAGGGCCGGTGGGGAGAGAAAGATGAGCAGTTCTTC.

The J gene is TRBJ1-2, the V gene TRBV7-9; TRBD1 agrees at 8 bases. Germline CDR1 is SEHNR and CDR2 is FQNEAQ (reference sequence). This CDR3 spans 15 amino acids. V shed 5 bases, J shed 0 bases, and the junction held 5 bases outside the gene matches. The CDR3 sequence: CASSLGTGANYGYTF. The CDR3 DNA reads TGTGCCAGCAGCCTCGGGACAGGAGCTAACTATGGCTACACCTTC.

The chain recombines TRBV7-7 with TRBJ2-2; D is possibly TRBD1 (6 bases). The V end lost 4 bases, the J end lost 0 bases, and 15 bases lay between the germline ends. This CDR3 spans 17 amino acids. Germline CDR1 is SSHAT and CDR2 is FNYEAQ (reference sequence). The CDR3 nucleotides read TGTGCCAGCAGCTCCTCCCCGGGACACGCGAACACCGGGGAGCTGTTTTTT. This sequence encodes CASSSSPGHANTGELFF.

Remarks on this clone: Other DNA sequences in the same sample also yield this CDR3. The chain has TRBV12-3 or TRBV12-4 and TRBJ2-2, with D unresolved. V lost 3 bases, J lost 11 bases, and 7 bases lay in between. The length of the CDR3 is 11 residues. The CDR3 nucleotides are TGTGCCAGCAGTTTTTCGGGTGAGCTGTTTTTT. It translates to CASSFSGELFF.